The 32 T cell receptor beta chains listed next were all sequenced from one sample in a study of blood T cell repertoires in COVID-19. Measured with immunoSEQ multiplex PCR; TCRdb has only the in-frame clones, and not every one. The repertoire holds 210,000 or so clones, with roughly 80% as singletons. The sample taken for sequencing was peripheral blood. The receptors here all came from a woman older than 75 with acute or convalescent COVID-19.

This clone came up once. The rearrangement joins TRBV28 to TRBJ2-3; D remains unclear. The length of the CDR3 is 13 residues. Germline CDR1 and CDR2: MDHEN and SYDVKM. Trimming pared 3 bases from V and 0 bases from J, leaving 4 bases between. The CDR3 loop is CASSLGSTDTQYF. DNA of the CDR3: TGTGCCAGCAGTTTGGGCAGCACAGATACGCAGTATTTT.

This chain links TRBV5-4 with TRBJ1-4; 8 positions agree with TRBD1. CDR3 length equals 14 residues. Germline V gene lookup returns CDR1 SGHNT and CDR2 YYREEE (reference sequence). Losses at the gene ends were 2 bases for V and 7 bases for J; bases not matched to a gene: 4. The CDR3 DNA reads TGTGCCAGCAGCTTAGGCAGGGGGCGTGAAAAACTGTTTTTT. Its translation: CASSLGRGREKLFF.

V is TRBV19 and J is TRBJ2-1, with 7 nucleotides matching TRBD1. V shed 5 bases and J 8 bases; nucleotides not matched to a gene: 9. The CDR3 length is 14 residues. Germline V gives CDR1 LNHDA, CDR2 SQIVND (reference sequence). The CDR3 DNA reads as TGTGCCAGTAGTCCGAGGACTGACAGGGATGAGCAGTTCTTC. Translation: CASSPRTDRDEQFF.

The chain recombines TRBV7-9 with TRBJ2-5; 9 nucleotides match TRBD1. The V gene end was trimmed by 8 bases and the J gene end by 3 bases; junction bases not matched to a gene: 7. Per the germline V gene, CDR1 is SEHNR and CDR2 is FQNEAQ (reference sequence). CDR3 length: 14 residues. CDR3 residues: CASRGRTGEETQYF. CDR3 nucleotide sequence: TGTGCCAGCCGAGGACGGACAGGGGAAGAGACCCAGTACTTC.

The gene calls are TRBV18 and TRBJ2-5, with 11 positions matching TRBD2. There are 17 residues in the CDR3. Germline-derived CDR1 and CDR2 are KGHSH and LQKENI. V was clipped by 0 bases and J by 4 bases; unmatched bases: 7. The CDR3 loop is CASSPPVAGGPGETQYF. In DNA form, the CDR3 reads TGTGCCAGCTCACCACCGGTAGCGGGGGGGCCTGGAGAGACCCAGTACTTC.

This clone was found once. The chain is built from TRBV6-5 and TRBJ1-2; TRBD1 agrees at 7 bases. Germline V lookup: CDR1 MNHEY, CDR2 SVGAGI. V gave up 4 bases and J gave up 4 bases; unmatched junction bases: 9. CDR3 size: 15 residues. CDR3 in amino acids: CASSFSPDRAYGYTF. CDR3 coding DNA: TGTGCCAGCAGTTTCTCCCCTGACAGGGCCTATGGCTACACCTTC.

The rearrangement joins TRBV4-1 to TRBJ2-5; 10 bases match TRBD2. Germline V gene lookup returns CDR1 MGHRA and CDR2 YSYEKL. The CDR3 sequence is 18 residues long. The V and J ends lost 1 base and 1 base, in that order; junction bases with no gene match: 9. The CDR3 bases are TGCGCCAGCAGCCAAGTGCTGGCAGCGGGAGGGACCCAAGAGACCCAGTACTTC. As protein: CASSQVLAAGGTQETQYF.

The rearrangement uses TRBV6-5 and TRBJ2-2, with D perhaps TRBD1 (5 bases). Trimming stripped 5 bases from V and 6 bases from J, with 10 bases between. The CDR3 loop spans 13 amino acids. Germline assignment: CDR1 MNHEY and CDR2 SVGAGI. CDR3 sequence (DNA): TGTGCCAGCAGTACAACGACAGCCGGGGAGCTGTTTTTT. Translated: CASSTTTAGELFF.

V gene TRBV7-8 combines with J gene TRBJ1-1; no clear D. Germline V gives CDR1 SGHVS, CDR2 FQNEAQ. The CDR3 length is 13 residues. The V and J ends lost 2 bases and 2 bases respectively, with 6 bases between them. CDR3 DNA: TGTGCCAGCAGCTTAAACAGTAACACTGAAGCTTTCTTT. As protein: CASSLNSNTEAFF.

The gene calls are TRBV5-1 and TRBJ2-1, with 8 bases lining up with TRBD2. After removal of 0 bases from V and 9 bases from J, the junction contained 8 bases not matched to a gene. CDR3 length equals 15 residues. Germline V CDR1 and CDR2: SGHRS, YFSETQ. CDR3 sequence: CASSLGSGSEGEQFF. CDR3 in DNA: TGCGCCAGCAGCTTGGGAAGCGGGAGTGAAGGTGAGCAGTTCTTC.

The CDR3 protein is CASSLRTGDNSPLHF. CDR3 coding DNA: TGTGCCAGCAGCTTAAGGACAGGCGATAATTCACCCCTCCACTTT. The gene calls are TRBV5-4 and TRBJ1-6; TRBD1 aligns across 7 bases. Germline V gives CDR1 SGHNT, CDR2 YYREEE (reference sequence). This CDR3 region has 15 residues. V shed 2 bases and J 5 bases; nucleotides not matched to a gene: 4.

V and J are TRBV6-1 and TRBJ1-2; TRBD1 matches 7 bases. The junction had 4 bases not matched to a gene; V was cut back by 1 base and J by 5 bases. The CDR3 totals 14 residues. Germline lookup yields CDR1 MNHNS and CDR2 SASEGT. The CDR3 sequence: CASSEEGQLYGYTF. Written as DNA, the CDR3 is TGTGCCAGCAGTGAAGAGGGACAGTTATATGGCTACACCTTC.

The rearrangement uses TRBV4-3 and TRBJ1-1; possible D gene TRBD1, 6 bases. This CDR3 spans 14 amino acids. Between the trimmed V and J ends, which lost 3 bases and 5 bases, there was a span of 13 bases. Germline CDR1 LGHNA, CDR2 YSLEER. CDR3 nucleotide sequence: TGCGCCAGCAGCCAGCGCACGCAGGGGACTGAAGCTTTCTTT. As protein: CASSQRTQGTEAFF.

The rearrangement joins TRBV11-1 to TRBJ2-5; TRBD1 matches at 9 bases. With V trimmed by 1 base and J by 4 bases, 4 bases remained unmatched. Germline CDR1 and CDR2: SGHAT and FQDESV (reference sequence). This CDR3 has 15 amino acids. Here the CDR3 DNA reads TGTGCCAGCAGCTTAGAAGACAGGGGGATAGAGACCCAGTACTTC. Protein sequence: CASSLEDRGIETQYF.

The rearrangement uses TRBV6-2 or TRBV6-3 and TRBJ2-1; weak D call: TRBD2 (5 bases). CDR1 MNHEY and CDR2 SVGEGT come from the germline V gene. The CDR3 runs to 15 residues. V lost 0 bases and J 8 bases, leaving 14 bases between the germline ends. CDR3 sequence: CASSYSYGNSDEQFF. CDR3 bases: TGTGCCAGCAGTTACTCTTACGGGAATAGCGATGAGCAGTTCTTC.

CDR3 coding DNA: TGTGCCAGCAGTCCCAGACAGGTCGGCGAGGGCTACACCTTC. Translating it yields CASSPRQVGEGYTF. The chain carries TRBV11-1 and TRBJ1-2, with a weak D call TRBD1 (6 bases). The CDR3 runs to 14 residues. V shed 6 bases and J shed 8 bases, with 19 bases lying between them. The V gene's germline CDR1 is SGHAT and CDR2 FQDESV (reference sequence).

CDR3 DNA: TGTGCCAGCAGCTTGTCCAGGGCGACCAATCAGCCCCAGCATTTT. It codes for CASSLSRATNQPQHF. V is TRBV5-8 and J is TRBJ1-5, with D maybe TRBD1 (5 bases). Trimming took off 1 base at V and 3 bases at J, with 11 bases between the two ends. This CDR3 is built from 15 residues. Per germline, CDR1 SGHTS and CDR2 YDEGEE. The entire variable domain, with the rest obtained from reference TRBV5-8 and TRBJ1-5, is as follows: EAGVTQSPTHLIKTRGQQATLRCSPISGHTSVYWYQQALGLGLQFLLWYDEGEERNRGNFPPRFSGRQFPNYSSELNVNALELEDSALYLCASSLSRATNQPQHFGDGTRLSIL.

This chain links TRBV2 with TRBJ2-2; TRBD1 matches 9 bases. The CDR3 runs 16 residues. The germline V gene encodes CDR1 SNHLY and CDR2 FYNNEI. Trimming removed 6 bases from V and 6 bases from J; junction bases left unmatched: 11. CDR3 protein: CASRPTTGGESGELFF. Written as DNA, the CDR3 is TGTGCCAGCAGACCCACTACAGGGGGCGAGTCCGGGGAGCTGTTTTTT.

The V and J genes are TRBV7-2 and TRBJ2-1; 11 bases line up with TRBD2. CDR3 length equals 17 residues. The germline gives CDR1 SGHTA, CDR2 FQGNSA. J gave up 4 bases and V 1 base, and 6 bases lay outside the gene matches. CDR3 DNA sequence: TGTGCCAGCAGCTTAGGACCCCTAGCGGGAGGATACAATGAGCAGTTCTTC. The encoded protein is CASSLGPLAGGYNEQFF.

The chain combines TRBV5-1 with TRBJ1-6, with 8 bases fitting TRBD1. The CDR3 length is 16 residues. CDR1 is SGHRS and CDR2 is YFSETQ in the germline V gene. With V trimmed by 0 bases and J by 8 bases, 7 bases remained unmatched. CDR3 in amino acids: CASSLETQGDDSPLHF. CDR3 coding DNA: TGCGCCAGCAGCTTGGAAACACAGGGGGATGATTCACCCCTCCACTTT.

The chain carries TRBV19 and TRBJ2-7, with 7 bases fitting TRBD1. The germline gives CDR1 LNHDA, CDR2 SQIVND (reference sequence). The CDR3 runs to 14 residues. V shed 3 bases and J 3 bases; nucleotides not matched to a gene: 5. Written as DNA, the CDR3 is TGTGCCAGTAGTATCACGGACAGGATCTACGAGCAGTACTTC. It specifies CASSITDRIYEQYF.

The chain recombines TRBV11-3 with TRBJ2-7; 10 bases are shared with TRBD2. The CDR3 is made up of 19 amino acids. Germline lookup yields CDR1 SGHNT and CDR2 YENEEA. With 0 bases clipped from V and 4 bases from J, the junction kept 15 bases outside the gene matches. The CDR3 coding sequence is TGTGCCAGCAGCTTAGAACGTACTTTCGGAGCGGGGGGGCCATACGAGCAGTACTTC. Encoded protein: CASSLERTFGAGGPYEQYF.

The genes are TRBV7-3 and TRBJ2-5, with 9 bases fitting TRBD1. CDR1 and CDR2 from the germline V gene are SGHTA and FQGTGA. Losses at the gene ends were 2 bases for V and 1 base for J; bases not matched to a gene: 5. The CDR3 length is 16 residues. The CDR3 loop reads CASSLSGQGSQETQYF. In DNA form, the CDR3 reads TGTGCCAGCAGCTTATCTGGACAGGGGTCCCAAGAGACCCAGTACTTC. The variable domain in full, completed from reference TRBV7-3 and TRBJ2-5, reads GAGVSQTPSNKVTEKGKYVELRCDPISGHTALYWYRQSLGQGPEFLIYFQGTGAADDSGLPNDRFFAVRPEGSVSTLKIQRTERGDSAVYLCASSLSGQGSQETQYFGPGTRLLVL.

The chain recombines TRBV10-3 with TRBJ1-1; no clear D. V lost 7 bases, J lost 1 base, and 16 bases lay in between. The CDR3 totals 15 residues. The germline V gene encodes CDR1 ENHRY and CDR2 SYGVKD. CDR3 DNA sequence: TGTGCCATCATGGAATCTGCCCGGGGGAACACTGAAGCTTTCTTT. Residues: CAIMESARGNTEAFF.

The chain carries TRBV2 and TRBJ2-2, with 15 bases lining up with TRBD2. This CDR3 spans 17 amino acids. The germline CDR1 and CDR2 sequences are SNHLY and FYNNEI. J gave up 7 bases and V 8 bases, and 11 bases lay outside the gene matches. In nucleotides, the CDR3 is TGTGCCAGCCATGGACTAGCGGGAGGGCCTCTGGTCGGGGAGCTGTTTTTT. Translated, it gives CASHGLAGGPLVGELFF.

This chain joins TRBV9 and TRBJ1-3, with D perhaps TRBD1 (5 bases). Germline lookup yields CDR1 SGDLS and CDR2 YYNGEE. The CDR3 is 15 amino acids. Trimming removed 0 bases from V and 4 bases from J, with 11 bases in between. In nucleotides, the CDR3 is TGTGCCAGCAGCGTAGACCCAGGGTACGGAAACACCATATATTTT. It specifies CASSVDPGYGNTIYF. The full variable domain, its missing parts supplied by reference TRBV9 and TRBJ1-3, is DSGVTQTPKHLITATGQRVTLRCSPRSGDLSVYWYQQSLDQGLQFLIQYYNGEERAKGNILERFSAQQFPDLHSELNLSSLELGDSALYFCASSVDPGYGNTIYFGEGSWLTVV.

V gene TRBV29-1 combines with J gene TRBJ2-7; 13 nucleotides match TRBD2. Germline CDR1 and CDR2: SQVTM and ANQGSEA. The CDR3 is made up of 16 amino acids. With V trimmed by 1 base and J by 3 bases, 6 bases remained unmatched. CDR3 coding DNA: TGCAGCGTTGAAGGGGGACTAGCGGGGCTTCGCTACGAGCAGTACTTC. It specifies CSVEGGLAGLRYEQYF.

This chain joins TRBV18 and TRBJ1-1, with unresolved D. V was pared by 0 bases and J by 5 bases, with 10 bases between. Germline CDR1 KGHSH, CDR2 LQKENI. CDR3 size: 14 residues. CDR3 coding DNA: TGTGCCAGCTCACCACCGACCGACGGGACTGAAGCTTTCTTT. Translation gives CASSPPTDGTEAFF.

The chain combines TRBV6-5 with TRBJ2-5; 8 nucleotides align to TRBD1. Per germline, CDR1 MNHEY and CDR2 SVGAGI. CDR3 length: 15 amino acids. The V gene end was trimmed by 5 bases and the J gene end by 5 bases; junction bases not matched to a gene: 10. The DNA for the CDR3 is TGTGCCAGCAGTCCTTACCGACAGGGGAGGGAGACCCAGTACTTC. Protein: CASSPYRQGRETQYF.

The chain is built from TRBV11-3 and TRBJ1-3; 7 bases fit TRBD1. From germline, CDR1 is SGHNT and CDR2 YENEEA. The trim removed 10 bases at V and 0 bases at J, leaving 9 bases unmatched. The CDR3 has 15 residues. The CDR3 DNA reads TGTGCCAACGCAAAGGACAGGCTCTCTGGAAACACCATATATTTT. Translation: CANAKDRLSGNTIYF.

This chain uses TRBV4-3 with TRBJ1-4; unclear D gene. Germline V lookup: CDR1 LGHNA, CDR2 YSLEER. The V and J ends lost 0 bases and 7 bases respectively, with 9 bases between them. CDR3 length: 14 amino acids. The CDR3 is CASSQDGSSEKLFF. The CDR3 region has the DNA TGCGCCAGCAGCCAAGACGGGAGTAGTGAAAAACTGTTTTTT.

This chain connects TRBV28 to TRBJ1-2; perhaps TRBD1 as D (5 bases). CDR3 length equals 13 residues. CDR1 is MDHEN, CDR2 SYDVKM, per germline. The V end lost 8 bases, the J end lost 4 bases, and 14 bases lay between the germline ends. The CDR3 DNA sequence: TGTGCCAGCGACTCGCAGGGTTTCTATGGCTACACCTTC. Protein sequence: CASDSQGFYGYTF.